What follows are 17 T cell receptor beta chains derived from one specimen sequenced in a study of blood T cell repertoires in COVID-19 (dated by TCRdb to the early 2020s). Libraries came from the immunoSEQ multiplex PCR assay. TCRdb provides this immuneACCESS table in a form limited to in-frame rearrangements. Some clones are lacking; in checked studies, under half of them reflect an unresolved V gene, and why the rest are absent is not known. Counted in this sample were approximately 230,000 clones; 80% to 85% of them appeared once. The ten most abundant clones make up less than 20% of the sample. Sequencing used peripheral blood. The origin of the receptors is a young man with active or convalescent COVID-19.

This clone showed up just once. V and J are TRBV5-1 and TRBJ2-7; 9 bases agree with TRBD1. The V segment lost 4 bases and the J segment 2 bases; nucleotides outside the gene matches: 7. The CDR3 loop spans 15 amino acids. Looked up from germline, CDR1 is SGHRS and CDR2 is YFSETQ. The CDR3 protein is CASSTTGGDAYEQYF. In DNA form, the CDR3 reads TGCGCCAGCAGCACTACAGGGGGCGACGCCTACGAGCAGTACTTC.

Only a few counts were recorded for this clone. The chain has TRBV2 and TRBJ1-5; 8 positions agree with TRBD1. CDR3 length equals 16 residues. V lost 1 base and J lost 7; bases outside the gene matches: 9. Germline CDR1 SNHLY, CDR2 FYNNEI. The CDR3 reads CASSEVIDRGRQPQHF. CDR3 coding DNA: TGTGCCAGCAGTGAAGTTATCGACAGGGGCCGGCAGCCCCAGCATTTT.

This chain joins TRBV19 and TRBJ1-5, with TRBD1 as a possible D gene (5 bases). The length of the CDR3 is 15 residues. V was trimmed by 5 bases and J by 0 bases, leaving 11 bases between them. CDR1 is LNHDA and CDR2 is SQIVND in the germline V gene (reference sequence). The CDR3 nucleotides read TGTGCCAGTAGTTTTCAGACAGATAGCAATCAGCCCCAGCATTTT. This gives the protein CASSFQTDSNQPQHF.

J is TRBJ2-1 and V is TRBV6-5; D possibly corresponds to TRBD1 (5 bases). This CDR3 contains 15 residues. V was shortened by 6 bases and J by 6 bases, with 18 bases between the two germline ends. Germline V gives CDR1 MNHEY, CDR2 SVGAGI. The CDR3 spells CASSRDSGSRNEQFF. The CDR3 nucleotides read TGTGCCAGCAGCCGAGACAGTGGGTCACGCAATGAGCAGTTCTTC.

V usage is TRBV10-3 and J usage is TRBJ1-2; 7 bases are a match to TRBD1. This CDR3 has 11 residues. Germline V gene sequence: CDR1 ENHRY, CDR2 SYGVKD. The V gene end was trimmed by 7 bases and the J gene end by 11 bases; junction bases not matched to a gene: 7. In DNA form, the CDR3 reads TGTGCCATCACGGTGGGACAGTTGTACACCTTC. Amino acid sequence: CAITVGQLYTF.

Only one count was recorded for this clone. Germline and junction disagree at one end, which may indicate a read error. V usage is TRBV7-7 and J usage is TRBJ2-5; 11 bases match TRBD1. Germline loops: CDR1 SSHAT, CDR2 FNYEAQ (reference sequence). The CDR3 extends over 16 amino acids. The CDR3 region is CASSSAGQGAVETQYF. In DNA, the CDR3 is TGTGCTAGCAGCTCCGCCGGACAGGGGGCCGTGGAGACCCAGTACTTC.

Only one count was recorded for this clone. The chain employs TRBV3-1 (or the pseudogene TRBV3-2) and TRBJ2-3; D might be TRBD2 (5 bases). The CDR3 is made up of 17 amino acids. V dropped 1 base and J dropped 1 base, with 15 bases sitting between them. Germline V lookup: CDR1 LGHDT, CDR2 YNNKEL (reference sequence). Here the CDR3 reads CASSQGWRASRTDTQYF. CDR3 bases: TGTGCCAGCAGCCAAGGATGGCGGGCTTCACGCACAGATACGCAGTATTTT.

The gene calls are TRBV28 and TRBJ1-1; no clear D. Germline V CDR1 and CDR2: MDHEN, SYDVKM. This CDR3 is built from 15 residues. With 7 bases removed from V and 5 bases from J, the gap between germline ends came to 20 bases. The CDR3 protein is CASTPTRATTTEAFF. The CDR3 DNA follows: TGTGCCAGCACCCCGACTAGGGCCACCACTACTGAAGCTTTCTTT.

The V and J genes are TRBV6-5 and TRBJ1-2; TRBD1 agrees at 7 bases. Per the germline V gene, CDR1 is MNHEY and CDR2 is SVGAGI. The ends lost 6 bases at V and 3 bases at J; junction bases unmatched: 7. This CDR3 region has 14 residues. The CDR3 reads CASRKQGSDYGYTF. The CDR3 coding sequence is TGTGCCAGCAGAAAACAGGGGTCGGACTATGGCTACACCTTC.

V and J are TRBV19 and TRBJ2-3; D possibly corresponds to TRBD2 (5 bases). This CDR3 is 14 amino acids long. Germline V gene lookup returns CDR1 LNHDA and CDR2 SQIVND (reference sequence). Trimming left V 7 bases short and J 3 bases short, with 14 bases between. CDR3 region: CASTPPGSTDTQYF. The CDR3 DNA is TGTGCCAGTACCCCGCCGGGAAGTACAGATACGCAGTATTTT.

This chain connects TRBV19 to TRBJ2-1; TRBD2 might be the D (6 bases). Per the germline V gene, CDR1 is LNHDA and CDR2 is SQIVND (reference sequence). The V end was cut by 3 bases, the J end by 7 bases, with 13 bases between. This CDR3 has 14 amino acids. CDR3 coding DNA: TGTGCCAGTAGTATCCTCGACCGGGGGAATGAGCAGTTCTTC. This encodes CASSILDRGNEQFF.

The V call is TRBV15, the J call TRBJ2-1; 7 nucleotides agree with TRBD1. CDR3 length equals 15 residues. J was trimmed by 0 bases and V by 8 bases; bases with no gene match: 7. Per the germline V gene, CDR1 is LNHNV and CDR2 is YYDKDF (reference sequence). The DNA for the CDR3 is TGTGCCACCGGACGACAGGGAAGCTCCTACAATGAGCAGTTCTTC. It translates to CATGRQGSSYNEQFF.

The CDR3 reads CASSLGQGVEQYF. Here the CDR3 DNA reads TGTGCCAGCAGCTTAGGACAGGGCGTCGAGCAGTACTTC. J is TRBJ2-7 and V is TRBV11-2, with 7 bases lining up with TRBD1. Trimming took 1 base from V and 6 from J; bases not matched to a gene: 3. The CDR3 consists of 13 residues. The germline gives CDR1 SGHAT, CDR2 FQNNGV.

The chain has TRBV5-1 and TRBJ1-1; 7 nucleotides agree with TRBD1. Germline V gives CDR1 SGHRS, CDR2 YFSETQ. CDR3 length equals 12 residues. The ends lost 4 bases at V and 8 bases at J; junction bases unmatched: 5. The CDR3 nucleotides read TGCGCCAGCAGCGTCGACAGGGAAGAAGCTTTCTTT. Residues: CASSVDREEAFF.

The chain joins TRBV30 to TRBJ1-1, with D uncertain. The germline V gene has CDR1 GTSNPN and CDR2 SVGIG (reference sequence). V lost 0 bases and J 4 bases, leaving 12 bases between the germline ends. The CDR3 runs to 14 residues. The CDR3 coding sequence is TGTGCCTGGAGTGTACTTTTCGTCGGCACTGAAGCTTTCTTT. This sequence encodes CAWSVLFVGTEAFF. Combining the CDR3 with reference TRBV30 and TRBJ1-1 gives the whole variable domain SQTIHQWPATLVQPVGSPLSLECTVEGTSNPNLYWYRQAAGRGLQLLFYSVGIGQISSEVPQNLSASRPQDRQFILSSKKLLLSDSGFYLCAWSVLFVGTEAFFGQGTRLTVV.

The V gene is TRBV19, the J gene TRBJ1-2, with D perhaps TRBD1 (5 bases). The length of the CDR3 is 14 residues. Per germline, CDR1 LNHDA and CDR2 SQIVND (reference sequence). Trimming shortened V by 3 bases and J by 6 bases, and 14 bases separated the two germline ends. CDR3: CASSIRAGSDGYTF. The CDR3 region has the DNA TGTGCCAGTAGTATTAGGGCAGGGTCGGATGGCTACACCTTC.

The V call is TRBV4-3, the J call TRBJ1-5; D is perhaps TRBD1 (6 bases). This CDR3 is built from 15 residues. In germline, CDR1 is LGHNA, CDR2 YSLEER. The V end lost 0 bases, the J end lost 2 bases, and 8 bases lay between the germline ends. DNA for the CDR3: TGCGCCAGCAGCCAAGACTGGACAGGCAATCAGCCCCAGCATTTT. Amino acid sequence: CASSQDWTGNQPQHF.